The clone carrying this T cell receptor beta chain was detected many times. Its antigen is unidentified. The CDR3 is cut off 3 residues early in the read; its end comes from the germline J gene. Repertoires were generated with immunoSEQ multiplex PCR, while TCRdb's copy carries only in-frame clones and drops some. The sample shows about 52,000 clones, none of them appearing just once. The J segment lost 6 bases and the V segment lost 3 bases, leaving 6 bases of the junction unmatched. The germline CDR1 and CDR2 sequences are SGHTA and FQGTGA. This CDR3 region has 16 residues. These data originate in a study of T cell clonality in common variable immunodeficiency. Study results and caveats: Shared TCRbeta clones were fewer between CVID subjects than controls. Authors noted CVID clonality's cause needs subpopulation repertoire sequencing.

Material: peripheral blood mononuclear cells. The TCR originated in a person aged 18-69 years in good health. This sequence joins TRBV7-3 and TRBJ2-1, with 12 bases that match TRBD2. The DNA read from the CDR3 is TGTGCCAGCAGCTTGTCTAGCGGGAGGGCGGCCAATGAG. Its protein product is CASSLSSGRAANE. The full CDR3 protein is CASSLSSGRAANEQFF.